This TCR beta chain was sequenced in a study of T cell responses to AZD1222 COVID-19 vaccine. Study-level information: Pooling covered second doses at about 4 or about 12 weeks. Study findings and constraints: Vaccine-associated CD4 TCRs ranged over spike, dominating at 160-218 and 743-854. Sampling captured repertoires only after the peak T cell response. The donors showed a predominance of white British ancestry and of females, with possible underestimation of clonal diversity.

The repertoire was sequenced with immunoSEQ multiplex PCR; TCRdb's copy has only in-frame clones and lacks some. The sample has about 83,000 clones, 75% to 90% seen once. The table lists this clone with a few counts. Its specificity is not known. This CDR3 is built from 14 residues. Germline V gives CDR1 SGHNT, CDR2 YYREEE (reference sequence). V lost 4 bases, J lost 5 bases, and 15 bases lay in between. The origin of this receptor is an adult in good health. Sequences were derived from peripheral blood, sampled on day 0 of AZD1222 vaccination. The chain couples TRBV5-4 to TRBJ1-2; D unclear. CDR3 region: CASSPSDRFYGYTF. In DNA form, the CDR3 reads TGTGCCAGCAGCCCCTCCGATCGATTTTATGGCTACACCTTC.